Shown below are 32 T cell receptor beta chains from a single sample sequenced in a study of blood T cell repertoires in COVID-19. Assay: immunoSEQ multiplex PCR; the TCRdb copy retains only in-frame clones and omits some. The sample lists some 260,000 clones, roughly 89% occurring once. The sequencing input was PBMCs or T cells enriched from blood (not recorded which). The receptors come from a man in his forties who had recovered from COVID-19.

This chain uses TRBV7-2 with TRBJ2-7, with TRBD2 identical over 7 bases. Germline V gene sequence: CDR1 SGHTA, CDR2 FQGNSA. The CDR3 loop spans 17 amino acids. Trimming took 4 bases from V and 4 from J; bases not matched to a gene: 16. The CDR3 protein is CASSSEGWRESIYEQYF. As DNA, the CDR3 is TGTGCCAGCAGCTCCGAGGGGTGGCGGGAGAGTATTTACGAGCAGTACTTC.

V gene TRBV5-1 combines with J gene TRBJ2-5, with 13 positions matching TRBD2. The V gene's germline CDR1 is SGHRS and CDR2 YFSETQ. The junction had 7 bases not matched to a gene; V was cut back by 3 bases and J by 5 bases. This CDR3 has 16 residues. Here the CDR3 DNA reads TGCGCCAGCAGCTGGGGGACTAGCGGGATGATCGAGACCCAGTACTTC. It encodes CASSWGTSGMIETQYF.

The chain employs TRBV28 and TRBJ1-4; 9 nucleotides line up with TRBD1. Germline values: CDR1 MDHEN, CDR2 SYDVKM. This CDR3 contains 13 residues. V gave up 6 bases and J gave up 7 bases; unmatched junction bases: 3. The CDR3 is CASSRDRVEKLFF. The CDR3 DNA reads TGTGCCAGCAGCCGGGACAGGGTTGAAAAACTGTTTTTT.

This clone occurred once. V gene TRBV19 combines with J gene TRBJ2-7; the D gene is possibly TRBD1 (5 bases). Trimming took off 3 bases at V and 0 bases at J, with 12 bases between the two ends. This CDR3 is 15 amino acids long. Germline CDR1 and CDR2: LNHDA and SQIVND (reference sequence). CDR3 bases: TGTGCCAGTAGTATTACCAGACAGAGCTCCTACGAGCAGTACTTC. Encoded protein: CASSITRQSSYEQYF. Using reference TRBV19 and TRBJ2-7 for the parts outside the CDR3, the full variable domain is DGGITQSPKYLFRKEGQNVTLSCEQNLNHDAMYWYRQDPGQGLRLIYYSQIVNDFQKGDIAEGYSVSREKKESFPLTVTSAQKNPTAFYLCASSITRQSSYEQYFGPGTRLTVT.

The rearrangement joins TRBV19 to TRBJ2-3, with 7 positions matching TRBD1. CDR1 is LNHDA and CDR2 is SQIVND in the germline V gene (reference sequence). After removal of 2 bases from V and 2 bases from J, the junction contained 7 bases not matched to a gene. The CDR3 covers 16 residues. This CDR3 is CASSIYETGSTDTQYF. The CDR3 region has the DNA TGTGCCAGTAGTATATATGAGACAGGGTCCACAGATACGCAGTATTTT.

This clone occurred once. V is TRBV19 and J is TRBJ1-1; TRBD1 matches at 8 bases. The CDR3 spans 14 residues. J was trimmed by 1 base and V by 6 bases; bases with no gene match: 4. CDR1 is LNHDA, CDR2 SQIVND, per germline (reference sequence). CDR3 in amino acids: CASRLQGENTEAFF. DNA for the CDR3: TGTGCCAGTAGACTACAGGGGGAGAACACTGAAGCTTTCTTT.

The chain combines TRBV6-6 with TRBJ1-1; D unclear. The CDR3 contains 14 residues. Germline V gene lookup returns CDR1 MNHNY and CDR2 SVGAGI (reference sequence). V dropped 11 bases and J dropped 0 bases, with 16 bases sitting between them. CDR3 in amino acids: CAGGRSDLNTEAFF. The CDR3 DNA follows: TGTGCCGGAGGGAGAAGTGACTTGAACACTGAAGCTTTCTTT.

The CDR3 spells CASSPQAAGQGGGYTF. The CDR3 DNA sequence: TGTGCCAGCTCACCACAGGCTGCAGGACAGGGTGGCGGCTACACCTTC. V and J are TRBV18 and TRBJ1-2, with 8 bases matching TRBD1. The CDR3 spans 16 residues. Looked up from germline, CDR1 is KGHSH and CDR2 is LQKENI. The V gene end was trimmed by 1 base and the J gene end by 8 bases; junction bases not matched to a gene: 12.

In nucleotides, the CDR3 is TGTGCCAGCAGCCAGGACAGAAAAGAGACCCAGTACTTC. Amino acids: CASSQDRKETQYF. The gene calls are TRBV7-3 and TRBJ2-5; D possibly corresponds to TRBD1 (6 bases). This CDR3 spans 13 amino acids. V was trimmed by 5 bases and J by 3 bases, leaving 10 bases between them. CDR1 SGHTA and CDR2 FQGTGA come from the germline V gene.

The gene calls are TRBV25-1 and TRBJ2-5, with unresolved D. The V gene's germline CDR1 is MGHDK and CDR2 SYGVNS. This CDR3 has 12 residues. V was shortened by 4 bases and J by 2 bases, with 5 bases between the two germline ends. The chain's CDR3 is CASSGRQETQYF. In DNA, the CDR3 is TGTGCCAGCAGTGGCAGACAAGAGACCCAGTACTTC.

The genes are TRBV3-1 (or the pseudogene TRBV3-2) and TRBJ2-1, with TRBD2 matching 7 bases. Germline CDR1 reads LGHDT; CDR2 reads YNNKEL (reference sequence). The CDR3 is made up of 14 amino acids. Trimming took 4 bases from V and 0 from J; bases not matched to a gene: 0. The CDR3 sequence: CASSRGSSYNEQFF. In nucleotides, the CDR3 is TGTGCCAGCAGCCGCGGGAGCTCCTACAATGAGCAGTTCTTC.

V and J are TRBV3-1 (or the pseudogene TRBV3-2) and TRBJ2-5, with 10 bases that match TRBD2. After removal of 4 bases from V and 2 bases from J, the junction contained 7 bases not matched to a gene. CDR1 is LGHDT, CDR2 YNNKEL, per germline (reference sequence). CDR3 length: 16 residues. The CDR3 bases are TGTGCCAGCAGCCCCTCTAGCGGGGGCGAACAAGAGACCCAGTACTTC. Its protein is CASSPSSGGEQETQYF.

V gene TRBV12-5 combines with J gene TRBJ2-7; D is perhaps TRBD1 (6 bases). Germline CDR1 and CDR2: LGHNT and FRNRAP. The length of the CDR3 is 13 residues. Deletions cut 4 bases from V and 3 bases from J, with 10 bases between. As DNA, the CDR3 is TGTGCTAGTGGTTCCTACAGGGACTACGAGCAGTACTTC. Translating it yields CASGSYRDYEQYF. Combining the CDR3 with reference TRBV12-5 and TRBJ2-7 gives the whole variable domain DARVTQTPRHKVTEMGQEVTMRCQPILGHNTVFWYRQTMMQGLELLAYFRNRAPLDDSGMPKDRFSAEMPDATLATLKIQPSEPRDSAVYFCASGSYRDYEQYFGPGTRLTVT.

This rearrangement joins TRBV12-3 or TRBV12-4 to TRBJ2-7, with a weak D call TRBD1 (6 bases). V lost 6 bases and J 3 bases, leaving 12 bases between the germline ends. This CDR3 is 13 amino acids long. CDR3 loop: CASSSRRGYEQYF. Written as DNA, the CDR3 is TGTGCCAGCAGCTCACGCAGGGGCTACGAGCAGTACTTC.

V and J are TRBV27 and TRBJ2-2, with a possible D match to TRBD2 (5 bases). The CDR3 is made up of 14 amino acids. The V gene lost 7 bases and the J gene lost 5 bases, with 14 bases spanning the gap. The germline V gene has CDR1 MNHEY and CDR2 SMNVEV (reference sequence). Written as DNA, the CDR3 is TGTGCCAGCACAGAAGTTCCGGGGACCGGGGAGCTGTTTTTT. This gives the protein CASTEVPGTGELFF.

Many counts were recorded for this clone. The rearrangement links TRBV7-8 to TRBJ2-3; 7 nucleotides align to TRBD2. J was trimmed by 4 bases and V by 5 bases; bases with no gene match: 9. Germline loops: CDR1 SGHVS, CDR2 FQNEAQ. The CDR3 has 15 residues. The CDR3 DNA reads TGTGCCAGCAGCCCCCCTCGCGGGGGTGCAGATACGCAGTATTTT. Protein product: CASSPPRGGADTQYF. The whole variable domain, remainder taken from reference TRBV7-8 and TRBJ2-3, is GAGVSQSPRYKVAKRGQDVALRCDPISGHVSLFWYQQALGQGPEFLTYFQNEAQLDKSGLPSDRFFAERPEGSVSTLKIQRTQQEDSAVYLCASSPPRGGADTQYFGPGTRLTVL.

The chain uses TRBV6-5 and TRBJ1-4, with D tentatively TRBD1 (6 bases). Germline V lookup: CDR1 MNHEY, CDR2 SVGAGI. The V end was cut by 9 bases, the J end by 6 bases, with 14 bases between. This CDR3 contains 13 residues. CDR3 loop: CASQGLPHEKLFF. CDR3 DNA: TGTGCCAGTCAGGGGCTACCCCATGAAAAACTGTTTTTT.

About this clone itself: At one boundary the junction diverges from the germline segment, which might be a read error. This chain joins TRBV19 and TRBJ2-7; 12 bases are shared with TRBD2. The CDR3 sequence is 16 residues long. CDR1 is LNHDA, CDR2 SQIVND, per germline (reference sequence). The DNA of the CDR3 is TGTGCCAGTAGTAGGCTACTAGCGGGGGGTTCCTCCGAGCAGTACTTC. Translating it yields CASSRLLAGGSSEQYF.

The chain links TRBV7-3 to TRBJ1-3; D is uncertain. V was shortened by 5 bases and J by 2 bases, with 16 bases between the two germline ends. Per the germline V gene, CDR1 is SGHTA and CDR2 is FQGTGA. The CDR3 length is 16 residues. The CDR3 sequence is CASSPNNPGTGNTIYF. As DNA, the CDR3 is TGTGCCAGCAGCCCGAATAATCCAGGCACTGGAAACACCATATATTTT.

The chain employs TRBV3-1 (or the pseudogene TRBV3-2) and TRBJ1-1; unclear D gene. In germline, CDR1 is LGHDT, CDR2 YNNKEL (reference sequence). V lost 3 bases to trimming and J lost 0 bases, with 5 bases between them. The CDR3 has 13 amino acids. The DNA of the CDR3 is TGTGCCAGCAGCCAGACATTGAACACTGAAGCTTTCTTT. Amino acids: CASSQTLNTEAFF.

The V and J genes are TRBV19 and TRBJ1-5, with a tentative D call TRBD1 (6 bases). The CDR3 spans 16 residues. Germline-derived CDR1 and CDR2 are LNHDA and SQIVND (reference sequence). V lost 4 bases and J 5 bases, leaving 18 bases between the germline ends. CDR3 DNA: TGTGCCAGTAGTAGAAGACAGGCTCCGAGCCATCAGCCCCAGCATTTT. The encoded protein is CASSRRQAPSHQPQHF.

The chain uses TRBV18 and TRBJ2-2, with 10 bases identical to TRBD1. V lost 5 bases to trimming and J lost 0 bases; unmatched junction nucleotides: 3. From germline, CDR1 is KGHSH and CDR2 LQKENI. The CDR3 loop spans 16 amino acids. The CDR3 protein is CASSAGQGANTGELFF. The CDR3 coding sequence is TGTGCCAGCTCAGCTGGACAGGGGGCGAACACCGGGGAGCTGTTTTTT. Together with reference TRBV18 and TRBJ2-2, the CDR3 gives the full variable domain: NAGVMQNPRHLVRRRGQEARLRCSPMKGHSHVYWYRQLPEEGLKFMVYLQKENIIDESGMPKERFSAEFPKEGPSILRIQQVVRGDSAAYFCASSAGQGANTGELFFGEGSRLTVL.

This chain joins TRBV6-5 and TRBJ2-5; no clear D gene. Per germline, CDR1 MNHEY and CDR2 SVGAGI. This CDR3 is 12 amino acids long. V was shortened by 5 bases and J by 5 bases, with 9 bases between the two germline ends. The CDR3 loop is CASSPVGETQYF. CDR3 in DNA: TGTGCCAGCAGTCCCGTGGGCGAGACCCAGTACTTC.

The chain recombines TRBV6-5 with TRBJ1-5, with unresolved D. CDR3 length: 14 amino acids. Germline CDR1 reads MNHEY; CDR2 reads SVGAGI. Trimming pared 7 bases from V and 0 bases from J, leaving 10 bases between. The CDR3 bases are TGTGCCAGCAAACGGGATAATAGCAATCAGCCCCAGCATTTT. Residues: CASKRDNSNQPQHF.

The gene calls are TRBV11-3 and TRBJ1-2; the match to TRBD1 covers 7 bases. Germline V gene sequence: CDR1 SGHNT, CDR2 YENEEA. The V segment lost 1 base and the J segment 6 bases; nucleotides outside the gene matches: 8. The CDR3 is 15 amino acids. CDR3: CASSLVGNRGNGYTF. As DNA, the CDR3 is TGTGCCAGCAGCTTAGTGGGGAACAGGGGTAATGGCTACACCTTC.

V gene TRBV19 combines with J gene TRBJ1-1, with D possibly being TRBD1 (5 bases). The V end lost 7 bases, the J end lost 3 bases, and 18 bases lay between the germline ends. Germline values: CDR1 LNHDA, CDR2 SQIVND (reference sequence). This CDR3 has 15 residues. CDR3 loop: CASKLTGTADTEAFF. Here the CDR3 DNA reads TGTGCCAGTAAACTAACAGGTACGGCCGACACTGAAGCTTTCTTT. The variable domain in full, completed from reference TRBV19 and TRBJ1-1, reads DGGITQSPKYLFRKEGQNVTLSCEQNLNHDAMYWYRQDPGQGLRLIYYSQIVNDFQKGDIAEGYSVSREKKESFPLTVTSAQKNPTAFYLCASKLTGTADTEAFFGQGTRLTVV.

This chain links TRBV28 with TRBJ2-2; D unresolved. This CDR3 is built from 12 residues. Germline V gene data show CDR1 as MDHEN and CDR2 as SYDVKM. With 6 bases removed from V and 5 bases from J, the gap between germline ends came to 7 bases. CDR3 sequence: CASSPRTGELFF. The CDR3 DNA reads TGTGCCAGCAGCCCCCGGACCGGGGAGCTGTTTTTT.

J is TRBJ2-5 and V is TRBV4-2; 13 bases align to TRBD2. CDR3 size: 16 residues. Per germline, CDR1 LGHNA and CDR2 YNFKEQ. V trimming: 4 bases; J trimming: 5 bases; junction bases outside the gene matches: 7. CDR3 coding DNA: TGTGCCAGCAGCCGAACCCGGACTAGCGGGAGCGAGACCCAGTACTTC. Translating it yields CASSRTRTSGSETQYF.

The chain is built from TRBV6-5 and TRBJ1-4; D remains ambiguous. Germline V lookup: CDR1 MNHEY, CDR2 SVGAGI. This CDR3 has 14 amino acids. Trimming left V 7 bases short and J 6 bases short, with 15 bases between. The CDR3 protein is CASTPTQVDEKLFF. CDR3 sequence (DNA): TGTGCCAGCACTCCGACGCAGGTAGATGAAAAACTGTTTTTT.

The CDR3 here is CASSILSGRTRKAYNEQFF. The CDR3 DNA follows: TGTGCCAGTAGTATCCTTAGCGGGAGAACGCGCAAAGCTTACAATGAGCAGTTCTTC. This sequence joins TRBV19 and TRBJ2-1, with 9 bases identical to TRBD2. CDR1 is LNHDA, CDR2 SQIVND, per germline (reference sequence). J gave up 4 bases and V 3 bases, and 16 bases lay outside the gene matches. This CDR3 has 19 amino acids.

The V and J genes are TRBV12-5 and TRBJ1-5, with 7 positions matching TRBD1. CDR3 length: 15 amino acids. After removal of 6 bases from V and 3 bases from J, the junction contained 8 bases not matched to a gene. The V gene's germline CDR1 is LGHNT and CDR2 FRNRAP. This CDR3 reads CASGTLDRDNQPQHF. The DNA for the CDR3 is TGTGCTAGTGGGACTCTCGACAGGGACAATCAGCCCCAGCATTTT. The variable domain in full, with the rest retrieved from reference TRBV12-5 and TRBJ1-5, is DARVTQTPRHKVTEMGQEVTMRCQPILGHNTVFWYRQTMMQGLELLAYFRNRAPLDDSGMPKDRFSAEMPDATLATLKIQPSEPRDSAVYFCASGTLDRDNQPQHFGDGTRLSIL.

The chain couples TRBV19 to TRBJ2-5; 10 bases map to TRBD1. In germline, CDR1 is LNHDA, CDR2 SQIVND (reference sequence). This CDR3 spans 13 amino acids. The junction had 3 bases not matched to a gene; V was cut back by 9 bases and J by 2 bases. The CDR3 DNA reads TGTGCCAGCCGGGACAGGGGACAAGAGACCCAGTACTTC. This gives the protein CASRDRGQETQYF.